A single sample is the source of the 2 T cell receptor beta chains below, sequenced in a study of patients and donors after allogeneic stem cell transplantation. TCRdb passed the RT-PCR reads through MiXCR, listing each CDR3 protein once. Of some 60,000 distinct CDR3 sequences listed, about an eighth are singletons. The sample was blood, either unsorted or a sorted T cell fraction (not recorded which). The receptors come from a human donor who was either an allogeneic HSCT recipient or a stem cell or donor lymphocyte infusion donor (not recorded which). It is not recorded whose cells these are; they may come from a transplant donor.

This clonotype was counted ten times or more. The V call is TRBV6-5, the J call TRBJ1-5; 7 nucleotides align to TRBD1. Germline CDR1 is MNHEY and CDR2 is SVGAGI. The CDR3 consists of 12 residues. The trim removed 2 bases at V and 13 bases at J, leaving 5 bases unmatched. The CDR3 is CASSYPSTGQHF. The CDR3 DNA follows: TGTGCCAGCAGTTACCCATCGACAGGGCAGCATTTT.

This clonotype was counted a few times. CDR3 nucleotide sequence: TGTGCCAGCAGCTTAACGCCTGGCACAGATACGCAGTATTTT. Encoded protein: CASSLTPGTDTQYF. This chain connects TRBV7-3 to TRBJ2-3, with D unclear. CDR3 length: 14 residues. CDR1 is SGHTA, CDR2 FQGTGA, per germline. V shed 0 bases and J shed 1 base, with 5 bases lying between them. The variable domain in full, with the rest retrieved from reference TRBV7-3 and TRBJ2-3, is GAGVSQTPSNKVTEKGKYVELRCDPISGHTALYWYRQSLGQGPEFLIYFQGTGAADDSGLPNDRFFAVRPEGSVSTLKIQRTERGDSAVYLCASSLTPGTDTQYFGPGTRLTVL.